A single sample gave rise to the 10 T cell receptor beta chains below, sequenced in a study of T cells in Graves' hyperthyroidism and ophthalmopathy. Amplification of TCR beta CDR3 regions was performed using RNA transcripts as template. The primer set for the first-round RT-PCR of the TCR CDR3 was HTBI. TCRdb analysed the multiplex PCR reads with MiXCR anew, one entry per CDR3 protein. The sample lists 350,000 to 400,000 distinct CDR3 sequences, about 20% seen once, with about 3.7% in the top ten. Sequenced: blood. The receptors were sampled from a woman between 18 and 29 years old with Graves' hyperthyroidism.

At least ten counts were recorded for this clonotype. The genes are TRBV5-1 and TRBJ1-1; possible D gene TRBD1, 6 bases. With 7 bases removed from V and 0 bases from J, the gap between germline ends came to 16 bases. The CDR3 is 15 residues long. CDR1 and CDR2 from the germline V gene are SGHRS and YFSETQ. CDR3 sequence reads: CASEVGAGVNTEAFF. Here the CDR3 DNA reads TGCGCCAGCGAAGTTGGGGCAGGGGTGAACACTGAAGCTTTCTTT. The full variable domain, in which reference TRBV5-1 and TRBJ1-1 provide the parts outside the CDR3, is KAGVTQTPRYLIKTRGQQVTLSCSPISGHRSVSWYQQTPGQGLQFLFEYFSETQRNKGNFPGRFSGRQFSNSRSEMNVSTLELGDSALYLCASEVGAGVNTEAFFGQGTRLTVV.

This rearrangement joins TRBV28 to TRBJ2-7, with D possibly TRBD2 on 5 matching bases. This CDR3 has 12 residues. The V gene's germline CDR1 is MDHEN and CDR2 SYDVKM. DNA for the CDR3: TGTGTCGTAGGAGGTGGAACCTACGAGCAGTACTTC. Amino acids: CVVGGGTYEQYF.

This clonotype was counted at least ten times. The chain employs TRBV20-1 and TRBJ2-7; D remains ambiguous. Trimming took 6 bases from V and 0 from J, leaving 6 bases between them. Germline CDR1 and CDR2: DFQATT and SNEGSKA (reference sequence). This CDR3 spans 11 amino acids. This CDR3 is CSATPSYEQYF. CDR3 bases: TGCAGTGCCACCCCCTCCTACGAGCAGTACTTC.

On this clonotype itself: One end of the junction does not line up with germline, which may come from a read error. V usage is TRBV6-2 or TRBV6-3 and J usage is TRBJ2-2; 8 nucleotides align to TRBD1. The V gene's germline CDR1 is MNHEY and CDR2 SVGEGT. The CDR3 runs 16 residues. The CDR3 DNA sequence: TGTGCCAGCGGGGGACGGGACAGGTCGAACACCGGGGAGCTGTGTTTT. Its translation: CASGGRDRSNTGELCF.

Remarks on this clonotype: This clone may be a read error of a much larger clone one base away. The gene calls are TRBV10-3 and TRBJ2-7; weak D call: TRBD1 (6 bases). The CDR3 extends over 17 amino acids. Between the trimmed V and J ends, which lost 4 bases and 3 bases, there was a span of 22 bases. The V gene's germline CDR1 is ENHRY and CDR2 SYGVKD. The CDR3 DNA sequence: TGTGCCATCAGTGGGATCCGACGGACAGAGATTAACTACGAGCAGTACTTC. Its translation is CAISGIRRTEINYEQYF.

The table lists this clonotype with many counts. The gene calls are TRBV10-1 and TRBJ1-1; D may be TRBD1 (6 bases). V was clipped by 0 bases and J by 4 bases, with 9 bases between them. The CDR3 covers 14 residues. In germline, CDR1 is WNHNN, CDR2 SYGVQD (reference sequence). The CDR3 DNA reads TGCGCCAGCAGTGAGTCGCCGGGGGCCACTGAAGCTTTCTTT. Translating it yields CASSESPGATEAFF.

This clonotype was counted ten times or more. The CDR3 reads CASSSTGDQPQHF. DNA of the CDR3: TGTGCCAGCAGCTCAACAGGGGATCAGCCCCAGCATTTT. This rearrangement joins TRBV18 to TRBJ1-5; 7 bases map to TRBD1. The germline V gene has CDR1 KGHSH and CDR2 LQKENI. V trimming: 8 bases; J trimming: 5 bases; junction bases outside the gene matches: 6. The CDR3 spans 13 residues.

The chain recombines TRBV5-5 with TRBJ2-2, with D possibly matching TRBD1 (5 bases). The germline CDR1 and CDR2 sequences are SGHKS and YYEKEE (reference sequence). V dropped 4 bases and J dropped 3 bases, with 13 bases sitting between them. The CDR3 runs to 15 residues. In DNA, the CDR3 is TGTGCCAGCAGCGGCCCCCCACAGGACACCGGGGAGCTGTTTTTT. It encodes CASSGPPQDTGELFF.

This clonotype was seen ten or more times. The rearrangement joins TRBV2 to TRBJ1-6; D is ambiguous. Germline V gene lookup returns CDR1 SNHLY and CDR2 FYNNEI. The CDR3 length is 13 residues. V was shortened by 5 bases and J by 7 bases, with 9 bases between the two germline ends. The CDR3, as DNA: TGTGCCAGCAGTCCCACTTGGAATTCACCCCTCCACTTT. Translating it yields CASSPTWNSPLHF.

This clonotype was observed many times. The chain is built from TRBV19 and TRBJ1-1; D call uncertain. V lost 5 bases, J lost 6 bases, and 13 bases lay in between. The germline CDR1 and CDR2 sequences are LNHDA and SQIVND (reference sequence). The CDR3 runs to 13 residues. CDR3 residues: CASSSAARAEAFF. The CDR3 coding sequence is TGTGCCAGTAGTTCGGCCGCGAGGGCTGAAGCTTTCTTT. Full variable domain (missing parts from reference TRBV19 and TRBJ1-1): DGGITQSPKYLFRKEGQNVTLSCEQNLNHDAMYWYRQDPGQGLRLIYYSQIVNDFQKGDIAEGYSVSREKKESFPLTVTSAQKNPTAFYLCASSSAARAEAFFGQGTRLTVV.